This T cell receptor beta chain was sequenced in a study of cytomegalovirus exposure and HLA in healthy donors. Study-wide results and caveats: Across donors, sequencing depth was assumed by presence/absence analyses to be roughly uniform. TCR beta V- and J-gene trimming, according to a later analysis, was linked to a missense DCLRE1C variant. Among donors in an Asian-associated ancestry cluster, a later analysis reportedly found fewer N-insertions than the roughly 700-donor mean.

The CDR3 is made up of 13 amino acids. The germline V gene encodes CDR1 SGHKS and CDR2 YYEKEE (reference sequence). Deletions cut 1 base from V and 5 bases from J, with 9 bases between. As regards this clone: The antigen is undetermined.

Vbeta (60) and Jbeta (13) primers were used in the PCR. Sequenced by immunoSEQ multiplex PCR; TCRdb stores in-frame clones only, minus some. Of about 190,000 clones in the sample, roughly four fifths are singletons; the top ten hold less than 4%. The material sequenced was PBMCs. The receptor was derived from a woman aged 25 to 45 in good health and CMV-seropositive. The V and J genes are TRBV5-5 and TRBJ1-2; D gene unclear. The CDR3 sequence: CASSLNPSYGYTF. The CDR3 coding sequence is TGTGCCAGCAGCTTGAATCCGTCTTATGGCTACACCTTC.